This is a list of T cell receptor beta chains from one sample in a study of blood T cell repertoires in COVID-19. Profiled with immunoSEQ multiplex PCR; TCRdb holds only in-frame clones, not every one. There are some 260,000 clones in the sample; more than 60% occur only once, and about 4% lies in the top ten. The sample was peripheral blood. These receptors all stem from a woman aged 40-49 years with active or convalescent COVID-19. CDR3s include the opening cysteine and the closing phenylalanine or tryptophan. A D gene is named only where the DNA matches it firmly. Only part of the rows carry a size: once, few, many, or a class if the clone is expanded.

CASPGRGPGANVLTF,TGTGCCAGTCCCGGGAGGGGGCCCGGGGCCAACGTCCTGACTTTC,NA,TRBV27,15,TRBJ2-6,NA
CASSYEDSSYEQYF,TGTGCCAGCAGTTACGAGGACAGCTCCTACGAGCAGTACTTC,many,TRBV6-2/TRBV6-3,14,TRBJ2-7,NA
CASSPTGQGYETQYF,TGTGCCAGCAGCCCAACGGGACAGGGGTACGAGACCCAGTACTTC,once,TRBV3-1/TRBV3-2,15,TRBJ2-5,TRBD1
CARNGRAPRSHEQYF,TGTGCCAGAAATGGGAGAGCCCCCAGATCCCACGAGCAGTACTTC,NA,TRBV5-3,15,TRBJ2-7,NA
CASKTSGGGLTDTQYF,TGTGCCAGTAAAACTAGCGGGGGAGGATTGACAGATACGCAGTATTTT,NA,TRBV19,16,TRBJ2-3,TRBD2
CASSLGPSDYGYTF,TGTGCCAGCAGCTTAGGTCCCAGCGACTATGGCTACACCTTC,NA,TRBV7-3,14,TRBJ1-2,NA
CSVEGPLSGGIDTQYF,TGCAGCGTTGAAGGCCCTCTCAGCGGGGGGATAGATACGCAGTATTTT,NA,TRBV29-1,16,TRBJ2-3,TRBD2
CASSYGGVNNEQFF,TGTGCCAGCAGTTACGGGGGGGTCAACAATGAGCAGTTCTTC,NA,TRBV6-5,14,TRBJ2-1,TRBD2
CASVPLGRRSYTEAFF,TGTGCCAGCGTTCCCCTGGGGAGGAGGAGCTACACTGAAGCTTTCTTT,NA,TRBV28,16,TRBJ1-1,NA
CASSFFRGGNYGYTF,TGTGCCAGCAGTTTTTTTAGGGGGGGGAACTATGGCTACACCTTC,NA,TRBV27,15,TRBJ1-2,NA
CASSSGGTDTQYF,TGCGCCAGCAGCTCAGGGGGAACAGATACGCAGTATTTT,NA,TRBV5-1,13,TRBJ2-3,TRBD1
CASSLLTAYSGNTIYF,TGTGCCAGCAGCTTACTTACAGCATACTCTGGAAACACCATATATTTT,NA,TRBV7-9,16,TRBJ1-3,NA
CASSRQGAQISGGYTF,TGTGCCAGCAGCCGTCAGGGGGCGCAGATATCAGGTGGCTACACCTTC,NA,TRBV3-1/TRBV3-2,16,TRBJ1-2,TRBD1
CASSRVELGTGVGYTF,TGTGCCAGCAGCCGGGTAGAATTGGGGACAGGGGTCGGCTACACCTTC,NA,TRBV5-5,16,TRBJ1-2,TRBD1
CASSPNGVLNQPQHF,TGTGCCAGCAGCCCAAACGGGGTCCTCAATCAGCCCCAGCATTTT,NA,TRBV6-5,15,TRBJ1-5,NA